This is a list of T cell receptor beta chains from one sample in a study of radiation and T cells in renal cell carcinoma. Generated by immunoSEQ multiplex PCR, the TCRdb table keeps only in-frame clones and is missing some. The sample includes some 120,000 clones, 88% of them seen just once. This material consisted of blood, taken from a patient whose treatment included radiotherapy and nephrectomy. These receptors were taken from a woman between 70 and 85 years old with renal cell carcinoma. The CDR3 runs from the conserved cysteine through the conserved F or W. The D gene is left open where the match is weak. Not all rows give a size; the values are once, few, many and, for expanded clones, a class.

-	-	TRBV2	TRBJ2-3	CASGQERADTQYF	TGTGCCAGCGGCCAGGAAAGGGCAGATACGCAGTATTTT
-	-	TRBV15	TRBJ2-3	CATTERRASARTDTQYF	TGTGCCACCACAGAGAGGAGGGCTAGCGCGCGCACAGATACGCAGTATTTT
-	TRBD1	TRBV19	TRBJ1-2	CASSFQGDRYGYTF	TGTGCCAGTAGTTTTCAGGGGGATCGCTATGGCTACACCTTC
-	-	TRBV5-6	TRBJ1-1	CASSFKGGYTEAFF	TGTGCCAGCAGCTTCAAGGGGGGGTACACTGAAGCTTTCTTT
-	TRBD2	TRBV5-6	TRBJ2-1	CASSWLISGGADEQFF	TGTGCCAGCAGCTGGTTGATTAGCGGGGGGGCGGATGAGCAGTTCTTC
-	-	TRBV7-3	TRBJ2-2	CASSRKGDGELFF	TGTGCCAGCAGCAGAAAGGGGGACGGGGAGCTGTTTTTT
few	-	TRBV9	TRBJ1-5	CASSVAPDSNQPQHF	TGTGCCAGCAGCGTAGCGCCAGATAGCAATCAGCCCCAGCATTTT
few	-	TRBV11-2	TRBJ1-6	CASSSQGGISPLHF	TGTGCCAGCAGCTCACAGGGTGGAATTTCACCCCTCCACTTT
-	-	TRBV9	TRBJ1-4	CASSADGNNEKLFF	TGTGCCAGCAGCGCAGACGGAAATAATGAAAAACTGTTTTTT
-	TRBD2	TRBV5-5	TRBJ2-1	CASSFLAGGPVEQFF	TGTGCCAGCAGCTTTCTAGCGGGGGGGCCGGTGGAGCAGTTCTTC
-	TRBD2	TRBV7-3	TRBJ2-2	CASSLRVLAGAPLSGELFF	TGTGCCAGCAGCTTAAGAGTCCTAGCGGGGGCCCCACTATCCGGGGAGCTGTTTTTT
-	-	TRBV11-2	TRBJ2-7	CASSPGPNPYEQYF	TGTGCCAGCAGCCCAGGACCCAACCCCTACGAGCAGTACTTC
-	TRBD2	TRBV4-2	TRBJ2-7	CASSPAGGFRDSGDSYEQYF	TGTGCCAGCAGCCCAGCGGGGGGTTTCCGGGACAGCGGGGATTCCTACGAGCAGTACTTC
-	-	TRBV27	TRBJ1-6	CASAQSSYNSPLHF	TGTGCCAGCGCCCAGAGCTCCTATAATTCACCCCTCCACTTT
-	-	TRBV6-1	TRBJ2-7	CASSEAGREQYF	TGTGCCAGCAGTGAAGCGGGGAGAGAGCAGTACTTC
-	-	TRBV19	TRBJ1-6	CASSSLEKSSYNSPLHF	TGTGCCAGTAGTAGCCTCGAAAAAAGCTCCTATAATTCACCCCTCCACTTT
-	TRBD1	TRBV5-6	TRBJ2-7	CASNVNRGQGGYEQYF	TGTGCCAGCAACGTTAATCGGGGACAGGGCGGCTACGAGCAGTACTTC
-	-	TRBV2	TRBJ2-3	CASSDVSGRDTQYF	TGTGCCAGCAGTGACGTCTCGGGGAGGGATACGCAGTATTTT
-	-	TRBV19	TRBJ1-1	CASSMARKAFF	TGTGCCAGTAGTATGGCCAGGAAAGCTTTCTTT
once	-	TRBV29-1	TRBJ2-2	CSAMTGNTGELFF	TGCAGCGCAATGACAGGGAACACCGGGGAGCTGTTTTTT
once	TRBD1	TRBV15	TRBJ2-7	CATSRGGQGSVEQYF	TGTGCCACCAGCAGAGGAGGACAGGGGTCGGTCGAGCAGTACTTC
-	-	TRBV7-9	TRBJ1-5	CASSFGSEGITNQPQHF	TGTGCCAGCAGCTTCGGAAGCGAGGGGATAACCAATCAGCCCCAGCATTTT
-	TRBD1	TRBV5-6	TRBJ1-5	CASSSRDRYSNQPQHF	TGTGCCAGCAGCAGCCGGGACAGATATTCCAATCAGCCCCAGCATTTT
-	-	TRBV5-6	TRBJ1-4	CASSSDGGEEKLFF	TGTGCCAGCAGCTCAGACGGGGGCGAGGAAAAACTGTTTTTT
-	TRBD2	TRBV7-2	TRBJ2-7	CASSPRSGGNREQYF	TGTGCCAGCAGCCCCCGTAGCGGGGGAAATAGGGAGCAGTACTTC
-	TRBD1	TRBV2	TRBJ1-2	CASSERTGAGYTF	TGTGCCAGCAGTGAAAGGACAGGGGCCGGCTACACCTTC
-	TRBD1	TRBV5-4	TRBJ1-1	CASRPGQGNTEAFF	TGTGCCAGCAGACCGGGACAGGGTAACACTGAAGCTTTCTTT
-	-	TRBV4-1	TRBJ2-2	CASSQDGAWNTGELFF	TGCGCCAGCAGCCAAGATGGGGCGTGGAACACCGGGGAGCTGTTTTTT
-	-	TRBV27	TRBJ2-6	CASSSTVNPGANVLTF	TGTGCCAGCAGTTCGACAGTAAATCCTGGGGCCAACGTCCTGACTTTC
-	-	TRBV5-1	TRBJ2-5	CASSLAGQVNQETQYF	TGCGCCAGCAGCTTGGCCGGGCAGGTGAACCAAGAGACCCAGTACTTC
-	TRBD1	TRBV5-1	TRBJ1-5	CASSLGTGANSNQPQHF	TGCGCCAGCAGCTTGGGGACAGGGGCGAATAGCAATCAGCCCCAGCATTTT
-	-	TRBV4-2	TRBJ2-5	CASSQEGQGQETQYF	TGTGCCAGCAGCCAAGAAGGCCAGGGGCAAGAGACCCAGTACTTC
-	-	TRBV6-5	TRBJ1-1	CASKRGLEHTEAFF	TGTGCCAGCAAAAGGGGTCTTGAACACACTGAAGCTTTCTTT
-	-	TRBV5-4	TRBJ2-7	CASSLAGRDKRNEQYF	TGTGCCAGCAGCTTGGCCGGCCGGGACAAGAGGAACGAGCAGTACTTC
few	TRBD1	TRBV6-1	TRBJ2-3	CASSKGWGQGTDTQYF	TGTGCCAGCAGTAAAGGGTGGGGACAGGGCACAGATACGCAGTATTTT
-	-	TRBV27	TRBJ2-5	CATFLGGETQYF	TGTGCCACTTTCTTAGGGGGGGAGACCCAGTACTTC
-	-	TRBV19	TRBJ1-3	CASSTSRASGNTIYF	TGTGCCAGTAGCACCTCCCGGGCCTCTGGAAACACCATATATTTT
-	TRBD1	TRBV9	TRBJ2-3	CASSIRARMGQGTDTQYF	TGTGCCAGCAGCATACGGGCCAGGATGGGACAGGGAACAGATACGCAGTATTTT
once	TRBD1	TRBV10-3	TRBJ1-2	CAISEDGQGYGYTF	TGTGCCATCAGTGAGGACGGACAGGGGTATGGCTACACCTTC
-	-	TRBV5-4	TRBJ1-1	CASSLIGSVNTEAFF	TGTGCCAGCAGCTTGATCGGTAGTGTGAACACTGAAGCTTTCTTT
-	TRBD1	TRBV5-1	TRBJ2-2	CASSLAGDRGSDGELFF	TGCGCCAGCAGCTTGGCCGGGGACAGGGGATCCGACGGGGAGCTGTTTTTT
-	-	TRBV30	TRBJ2-4	CAWSVTGRGTKNIQYF	TGTGCCTGGAGTGTAACAGGGAGGGGGACCAAAAACATTCAGTACTTC
-	TRBD1	TRBV19	TRBJ1-6	CASSPGTGHGSYNSPLHF	TGTGCCAGTAGTCCGGGGACAGGGCACGGGTCCTATAATTCACCCCTCCACTTT
few	TRBD2	TRBV4-1	TRBJ2-5	CASSQDTGGGIQETQYF	TGCGCCAGCAGCCAAGATACCGGGGGGGGGATCCAAGAGACCCAGTACTTC
-	-	TRBV5-1	TRBJ1-3	CASSSQKTGNSGNTIYF	TGCGCCAGCAGCTCACAAAAAACAGGAAACTCTGGAAACACCATATATTTT
-	TRBD1	TRBV28	TRBJ2-3	CASSPQGAPVDTQYF	TGTGCCAGCAGTCCACAGGGGGCGCCGGTCGATACGCAGTATTTT
-	TRBD1	TRBV15	TRBJ2-5	CATSGWTGSQETQYF	TGTGCCACCAGCGGTTGGACAGGGAGCCAAGAGACCCAGTACTTC
-	-	TRBV4-3	TRBJ2-1	CASSQEGFRNEQFF	TGCGCCAGCAGCCAAGAGGGGTTTAGAAATGAGCAGTTCTTC
-	TRBD1	TRBV6-5	TRBJ1-1	CASSYDRVRSEAFF	TGTGCCAGCAGTTATGACAGGGTAAGGAGTGAAGCTTTCTTT
-	TRBD1	TRBV6-5	TRBJ2-7	CASSDRETGEQYF	TGTGCCAGCAGTGACAGGGAAACTGGAGAGCAGTACTTC
-	-	TRBV30	TRBJ1-2	CAWSPQIGNGYTF	TGTGCCTGGAGCCCCCAAATAGGGAATGGCTACACCTTC
-	-	TRBV6-1	TRBJ1-2	CASSETGTSYGYTF	TGTGCCAGCAGTGAAACGGGGACCTCCTATGGCTACACCTTC
-	TRBD1	TRBV18	TRBJ1-2	CASSPLGDSNYGYTF	TGTGCCAGCTCACCGCTAGGGGACAGTAACTATGGCTACACCTTC
-	-	TRBV28	TRBJ1-2	CASTAGRFDGYTF	TGTGCCAGCACGGCAGGGAGGTTTGATGGCTACACCTTC
-	-	TRBV21-1	TRBJ1-2	CASSRPRGAGDGYTF	TGTGCCAGCAGCCGACCCCGGGGGGCAGGCGATGGCTACACCTTC
-	TRBD1	TRBV9	TRBJ1-3	CASSVLGTDSGNTIYF	TGTGCCAGCAGCGTACTCGGGACAGATTCTGGAAACACCATATATTTT
-	TRBD1	TRBV28	TRBJ2-7	CASSLSGTGGYEQYF	TGTGCCAGCAGTTTATCCGGGACAGGGGGATACGAGCAGTACTTC